These 27 T cell receptor beta chains were all obtained from the same sample, sequenced in a study of spatial heterogeneity in lung cancer. The time point: sample taken at primary tumor resection. Extraction of whole RNA from tumor, nontumor lung or frozen PBMC preceded unsorted sequencing. TCRdb re-called the 5' RACE reads with MiXCR, one entry per CDR3 protein. Of roughly 40,000 distinct CDR3 sequences listed, around 7.1% are singletons. Sequences were derived from PBMCs, sampled at surgery. These receptors all come from a female donor with early-stage non-small cell lung cancer.

This clonotype occurred a few times. The chain recombines TRBV7-9 with TRBJ1-1; D gene ambiguous. The germline V gene has CDR1 SEHNR and CDR2 FQNEAQ (reference sequence). This CDR3 is built from 12 residues. The germline V and J ends were trimmed by 11 bases and 11 bases, with 21 bases remaining between them. The CDR3 nucleotides are TGTGCCCCGAGAGGAGAGGGCGCCTTTGCTTTCTTT. This gives the protein CAPRGEGAFAFF.

This clonotype showed up many times. The chain is built from TRBV5-1 and TRBJ2-2; 8 bases match TRBD2. This CDR3 is built from 15 residues. With V trimmed by 4 bases and J by 5 bases, 7 bases remained unmatched. The germline V gene has CDR1 SGHRS and CDR2 YFSETQ. CDR3 in amino acids: CASSSGGMGTGELFF. The CDR3 nucleotides are TGCGCCAGCAGCAGCGGGGGAATGGGGACCGGGGAGCTGTTTTTT.

This clonotype was seen repeatedly, ten times or more. J is TRBJ1-4 and V is TRBV28, with TRBD1 identical over 9 bases. The length of the CDR3 is 14 residues. Germline V gene data show CDR1 as MDHEN and CDR2 as SYDVKM. V lost 4 bases to trimming and J lost 8 bases; unmatched junction nucleotides: 5. For the CDR3, the DNA is TGTGCCAGCAGTTCGACAGGGGGGGACGAAAAACTGTTTTTT. This gives the protein CASSSTGGDEKLFF.

This clonotype was seen at least ten times. The chain recombines TRBV20-1 with TRBJ2-2; TRBD1 agrees at 8 bases. Trimming at V came to 2 bases and at J to 1 base, leaving 6 bases not matched to a gene. Germline V CDR1 and CDR2: DFQATT, SNEGSKA (reference sequence). CDR3 size: 16 residues. CDR3 nucleotide sequence: TGCAGTGCTAGAATACTCGACAGGGGGAACACCGGGGAGCTGTTTTTT. Translation gives CSARILDRGNTGELFF.

The genes are TRBV6-2 or TRBV6-3 and TRBJ2-1; 14 bases are shared with TRBD2. The germline CDR1 and CDR2 sequences are MNHEY and SVGEGT. V lost 10 bases and J lost 4; bases outside the gene matches: 12. The CDR3 is 17 residues long. CDR3 amino acids: CATRGLAGAAGYNEQFF. In DNA form, the CDR3 reads TGTGCCACCCGGGGACTAGCGGGGGCTGCGGGATACAATGAGCAGTTCTTC.

The table lists this clonotype with many counts. The V and J genes are TRBV5-1 and TRBJ1-1; D remains ambiguous. CDR1 is SGHRS, CDR2 YFSETQ, per germline. The ends were cut back, 4 bases at V and 1 base at J, with 14 bases in the middle. This CDR3 contains 15 residues. CDR3 bases: TGCGCCAGCAGCCGGAATGGCGGCCAGAACACTGAAGCTTTCTTT. It is translated as CASSRNGGQNTEAFF.

The chain is built from TRBV20-1 and TRBJ2-3; D is ambiguous. CDR3 length: 11 amino acids. The germline V and J ends were trimmed by 5 bases and 6 bases, with 9 bases remaining between them. Germline values: CDR1 DFQATT, CDR2 SNEGSKA (reference sequence). CDR3 sequence (DNA): TGCAGTGCTGAACCTCTGGATACGCAGTATTTT. Its protein is CSAEPLDTQYF.

V usage is TRBV6-1 and J usage is TRBJ2-1; perhaps TRBD1 as D (6 bases). The V and J ends lost 8 bases and 7 bases respectively, with 21 bases between them. This CDR3 has 15 amino acids. Germline values: CDR1 MNHNS, CDR2 SASEGT. The CDR3 DNA reads TGTGCCAGCTCCCGATTTGGGACACAAGATAATGAGCAGTTCTTC. Its protein is CASSRFGTQDNEQFF.

This clonotype was counted at least ten times. The chain is built from TRBV12-3 or TRBV12-4 and TRBJ2-3, with a tentative D call TRBD1 (6 bases). With 3 bases removed from V and 1 base from J, the gap between germline ends came to 14 bases. The CDR3 contains 16 residues. CDR3 sequence: CASSFGNTGRTDTQYF. The CDR3 nucleotides are TGTGCCAGCAGTTTCGGCAACACAGGGCGCACAGATACGCAGTATTTT.

Ten or more counts support this clonotype. V is TRBV6-5 and J is TRBJ1-6, with a possible D match to TRBD1 (5 bases). Germline CDR1 is MNHEY and CDR2 is SVGAGI. The CDR3 runs to 18 residues. V lost 7 bases and J lost 1, with 20 bases in between. The CDR3 reads CASNPGILASSYNSPLHF. CDR3 coding DNA: TGTGCCAGCAATCCAGGGATCCTGGCGAGTTCCTATAATTCACCCCTCCACTTT.

J is TRBJ1-5 and V is TRBV7-2; unclear D gene. The CDR3 totals 13 residues. Trimming pared 5 bases from V and 3 bases from J, leaving 8 bases between. The germline gives CDR1 SGHTA, CDR2 FQGNSA. CDR3 sequence (DNA): TGTGCCAGCAGCGTAAGTCACAATCAGCCCCAGCATTTT. Residues: CASSVSHNQPQHF.

Concerning this clonotype itself: A read error is possible here, since a much larger clone lies one base away. The chain recombines TRBV7-2 with TRBJ2-6; 8 positions agree with TRBD1. The CDR3 totals 14 residues. CDR1 SGHTA and CDR2 FQGNSA come from the germline V gene. CDR3 residues: CASSLTQGASVLTF. Here the CDR3 DNA reads TGTGCCAGCAGCTTAACTCAGGGGGCCAGCGTCCTGACTTTC.

Comments on this clonotype: Possible read error: a much larger clone is one base away. The CDR3 protein is CASSPTGEKQYF. CDR3 sequence (DNA): TGTGCCAGCAGTCCGACAGGGGAAAAGCAGTACTTC. The rearrangement uses TRBV6-5 and TRBJ2-7; 8 positions agree with TRBD1. This CDR3 comprises 12 residues. Germline CDR1 MNHEY, CDR2 SVGAGI. The V segment lost 5 bases and the J segment 8 bases; nucleotides outside the gene matches: 5.

This clonotype was counted ten times or more. This chain connects TRBV4-3 to TRBJ1-6, with a possible D match to TRBD1 (5 bases). V lost 0 bases and J 12 bases, leaving 21 bases between the germline ends. The CDR3 is 17 amino acids. The germline gives CDR1 LGHNA, CDR2 YSLEER. CDR3 sequence: CASSQEGGANKGLPLHF. Written as DNA, the CDR3 is TGCGCCAGCAGCCAAGAAGGAGGGGCTAACAAGGGTTTACCCCTCCACTTT.

This clonotype showed up many times. The rearrangement links TRBV30 to TRBJ1-2; D is unclear. The V end lost 5 bases, the J end lost 5 bases, and 12 bases lay between the germline ends. The CDR3 loop spans 12 amino acids. Germline assignment: CDR1 GTSNPN and CDR2 SVGIG (reference sequence). The CDR3 protein is CAWGLGSYGYTF. CDR3 bases: TGTGCCTGGGGTCTGGGGAGTTATGGCTACACCTTC.

The chain carries TRBV18 and TRBJ2-5; D call uncertain. The germline CDR1 and CDR2 sequences are KGHSH and LQKENI. The CDR3 totals 15 residues. Between the trimmed V and J ends, which lost 3 bases and 5 bases, there was a span of 16 bases. The CDR3 spells CASSPVATPQETQYF. The CDR3 coding sequence is TGTGCCAGCTCACCGGTGGCAACCCCCCAGGAGACCCAGTACTTC.

This clonotype has a count of ten or more. V is TRBV4-1 and J is TRBJ1-2, with a tentative D call TRBD1 (5 bases). The germline V gene encodes CDR1 MGHRA and CDR2 YSYEKL. V lost 4 bases, J lost 4 bases, and 13 bases lay in between. This CDR3 has 14 amino acids. The CDR3 is CASSLGTGTYGYTF. CDR3 sequence (DNA): TGCGCCAGCAGCCTTGGAACCGGGACCTATGGCTACACCTTC.

This clonotype was seen many times. As DNA, the CDR3 is TGTGCCAGCAGCTTAGGGTCCGTCAACTATGGCTACACCTTC. Amino acids: CASSLGSVNYGYTF. The chain couples TRBV7-2 to TRBJ1-2; D remains unclear. V was pared by 1 base and J by 2 bases, with 8 bases between. Germline V lookup: CDR1 SGHTA, CDR2 FQGNSA. The CDR3 runs to 14 residues.

This clonotype was found a few times. The chain links TRBV19 to TRBJ1-5; D uncertain. The CDR3 is made up of 14 amino acids. The V gene lost 6 bases and the J gene lost 0 bases, with 9 bases spanning the gap. Germline V gene sequence: CDR1 LNHDA, CDR2 SQIVND (reference sequence). The CDR3 nucleotides read TGTGCCAGTAGCTGGTTTTATAGCAATCAGCCCCAGCATTTT. It specifies CASSWFYSNQPQHF.

This clonotype has more than one count but fewer than ten. J is TRBJ2-1 and V is TRBV5-3; 11 bases align to TRBD2. TRBV5-3 is an ORF, with its function uncertain. CDR3 length equals 17 residues. V shed 10 bases, J shed 6 bases, and the junction held 18 bases outside the gene matches. CDR3 loop: CARKIAGGLVDPNEQFF. In nucleotides, the CDR3 is TGTGCCCGAAAGATAGCGGGAGGGCTGGTTGACCCCAATGAGCAGTTCTTC.

This rearrangement joins TRBV18 to TRBJ2-3; D is unclear. The V and J ends lost 3 bases and 2 bases respectively, with 6 bases between them. The CDR3 runs 13 residues. CDR1 is KGHSH, CDR2 LQKENI, per germline. The CDR3 nucleotides are TGTGCCAGCTCACCGCCCGTCACAGATACGCAGTATTTT. This gives the protein CASSPPVTDTQYF.

This chain uses TRBV27 with TRBJ2-3; TRBD2 is a possible D gene (6 bases). Trimming cost V 8 bases and J 0 bases, with 15 bases left between them. Germline loops: CDR1 MNHEY, CDR2 SMNVEV (reference sequence). The CDR3 runs 15 residues. This CDR3 is CASAPWGVSTDTQYF. The DNA of the CDR3 is TGTGCCAGCGCCCCGTGGGGGGTAAGCACAGATACGCAGTATTTT.

This clonotype was detected ten times or more. This sequence joins TRBV4-1 and TRBJ2-5, with unresolved D. Looked up from germline, CDR1 is MGHRA and CDR2 is YSYEKL. V gave up 1 base and J gave up 1 base, with 13 bases separating them. The CDR3 covers 16 residues. CDR3 nucleotide sequence: TGCGCCAGCAGCCAAGTTGCCCAGACCCCCCAAGAGACCCAGTACTTC. The encoded protein is CASSQVAQTPQETQYF.

This clonotype was seen repeatedly, ten times or more. The chain joins TRBV27 to TRBJ1-2; tentatively, D is TRBD1 (6 bases). The germline CDR1 and CDR2 sequences are MNHEY and SMNVEV (reference sequence). This CDR3 is built from 15 residues. V was cut by 7 bases and J by 2 bases, with 17 bases left in between. CDR3 sequence: CASTPLQGHNYGYTF. DNA of the CDR3: TGTGCCAGCACACCCTTACAGGGACACAACTATGGCTACACCTTC.

This clonotype was detected many times. This chain uses TRBV20-1 with TRBJ1-1; 9 nucleotides match TRBD1. Per germline, CDR1 DFQATT and CDR2 SNEGSKA (reference sequence). CDR3 length: 15 residues. Germline trimming cut 1 base from V and 1 base from J; bases unmatched to any gene: 4. The chain's CDR3 is CSARALTGGNTEAFF. CDR3 coding DNA: TGCAGTGCTAGAGCCCTGACAGGGGGGAACACTGAAGCTTTCTTT.

The rearrangement joins TRBV29-1 to TRBJ2-1, with 8 bases lining up with TRBD2. Losses at the gene ends were 5 bases for V and 0 bases for J; bases not matched to a gene: 3. CDR1 is SQVTM, CDR2 ANQGSEA, per germline. There are 14 residues in the CDR3. The CDR3 region has the DNA TGCAGCGTTCCGGGGGGGAGCTCCTACAATGAGCAGTTCTTC. Protein product: CSVPGGSSYNEQFF.

This clonotype appeared a few times. The chain combines TRBV7-2 with TRBJ2-3, with 7 bases identical to TRBD2. The V gene end was trimmed by 3 bases and the J gene end by 2 bases; junction bases not matched to a gene: 8. CDR1 SGHTA and CDR2 FQGNSA come from the germline V gene. This CDR3 contains 16 residues. DNA for the CDR3: TGTGCCAGCAGCTTGGGCGGGGGACCAAACACAGATACGCAGTATTTT. Translation: CASSLGGGPNTDTQYF.